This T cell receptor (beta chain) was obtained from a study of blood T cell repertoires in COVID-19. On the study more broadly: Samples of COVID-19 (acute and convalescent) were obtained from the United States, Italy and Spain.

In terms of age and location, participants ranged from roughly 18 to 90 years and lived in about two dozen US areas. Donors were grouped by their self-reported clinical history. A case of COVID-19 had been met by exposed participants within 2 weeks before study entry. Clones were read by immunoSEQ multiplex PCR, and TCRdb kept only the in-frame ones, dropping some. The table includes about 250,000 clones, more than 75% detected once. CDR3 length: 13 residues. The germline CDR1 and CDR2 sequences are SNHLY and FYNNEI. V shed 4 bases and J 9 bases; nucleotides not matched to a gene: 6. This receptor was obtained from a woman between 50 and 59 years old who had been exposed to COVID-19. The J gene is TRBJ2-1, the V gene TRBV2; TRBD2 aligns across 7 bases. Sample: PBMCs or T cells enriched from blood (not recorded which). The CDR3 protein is CASSVVGGGEQFF. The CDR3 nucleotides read TGTGCCAGCAGTGTGGTGGGCGGGGGTGAGCAGTTCTTC.